These 26 T cell receptor beta chains were sequenced from one sample in a study of cytomegalovirus exposure and HLA in healthy donors. With 60 Vbeta and 13 Jbeta primers, the PCR was carried out. Produced via immunoSEQ multiplex PCR; TCRdb's table is partial and in-frame only. Here the sample spans 150,000 or so clones, over 60% being singletons. The sequencing input was PBMCs. Receptors were obtained from a female donor in good health and CMV-seronegative.

The CDR3 spells CSVGGTGGAFF. CDR3 sequence (DNA): TGCAGCGTTGGAGGAACCGGGGGAGCTTTCTTT. The J gene is TRBJ1-1, the V gene TRBV29-1, with D tentatively TRBD1 (5 bases). This CDR3 region has 11 residues. Germline CDR1 and CDR2: SQVTM and ANQGSEA. V gave up 4 bases and J gave up 10 bases, with 13 bases separating them. The full variable domain, with the rest looked up from reference TRBV29-1 and TRBJ1-1, is SAVISQKPSRDICQRGTSLTIQCQVDSQVTMMFWYRQQPGQSLTLIATANQGSEATYESGFVIDKFPISRPNLTFSTLTVSNMSPEDSSIYLCSVGGTGGAFFGQGTRLTVV.

This clone was seen a few times. The genes are TRBV7-9 and TRBJ2-7; D gene unclear. V lost 1 base and J 9 bases, leaving 10 bases between the germline ends. The CDR3 loop spans 12 amino acids. CDR1 and CDR2 (germline): SEHNR, FQNEAQ (reference sequence). The DNA for the CDR3 is TGTGCCAGCAGCTTAGATACCTATTGGCAGTACTTC. It yields the protein CASSLDTYWQYF.

V gene TRBV4-2 combines with J gene TRBJ2-1, with no clear D. Trimming left V 3 bases short and J 9 bases short, with 12 bases between. Germline V gene lookup returns CDR1 LGHNA and CDR2 YNFKEQ. The CDR3 spans 13 residues. CDR3 nucleotide sequence: TGTGCCAGCAGCCAGAACCTCATCGGTGAGCAGTTCTTC. It yields the protein CASSQNLIGEQFF.

CDR3 sequence: CASSRLGQGMTEAFF. The CDR3 DNA follows: TGTGCCAGCAGCCGACTGGGACAGGGGATGACTGAAGCTTTCTTT. The chain joins TRBV7-2 to TRBJ1-1; 10 positions match TRBD1. After removal of 5 bases from V and 5 bases from J, the junction contained 8 bases not matched to a gene. Germline V gives CDR1 SGHTA, CDR2 FQGNSA. There are 15 residues in the CDR3.

CDR3 region: CASSSLRGGETQYF. CDR3 nucleotide sequence: TGTGCCAGTAGTAGCCTGCGCGGCGGAGAGACCCAGTACTTC. The gene calls are TRBV19 and TRBJ2-5; no clear D. The germline V gene has CDR1 LNHDA and CDR2 SQIVND (reference sequence). The CDR3 runs 14 residues. V was trimmed by 4 bases and J by 4 bases, leaving 13 bases between them.

The sample holds one count of this clone. This chain connects TRBV19 to TRBJ1-2; TRBD1 aligns across 7 bases. Germline-derived CDR1 and CDR2 are LNHDA and SQIVND (reference sequence). The CDR3 covers 14 residues. J lost 7 bases, V lost 3 bases, and 8 bases had no gene match. CDR3: CASSMNDRVGGYTF. For the CDR3, the DNA is TGTGCCAGTAGTATGAACGACAGGGTGGGTGGCTACACCTTC.

CDR3 protein: CASENSGTPSETQYF. The CDR3 DNA reads as TGCGCCAGCGAAAATAGCGGGACTCCCTCAGAGACCCAGTACTTC. The chain couples TRBV5-1 to TRBJ2-5, with 8 bases that match TRBD2. With V trimmed by 7 bases and J by 4 bases, 12 bases remained unmatched. This CDR3 spans 15 amino acids. Germline values: CDR1 SGHRS, CDR2 YFSETQ.

This chain joins TRBV5-4 and TRBJ1-2; 8 bases are a match to TRBD1. From germline, CDR1 is SGHNT and CDR2 YYREEE (reference sequence). After removal of 3 bases from V and 3 bases from J, the junction contained 4 bases not matched to a gene. The CDR3 spans 14 residues. Written as DNA, the CDR3 is TGTGCCAGCAGCTCACAGGGGGTCGACTATGGCTACACCTTC. Translating gives CASSSQGVDYGYTF. Using reference TRBV5-4 and TRBJ1-2 for the parts outside the CDR3, the full variable domain is ETGVTQSPTHLIKTRGQQVTLRCSSQSGHNTVSWYQQALGQGPQFIFQYYREEENGRGNFPPRFSGLQFPNYSSELNVNALELDDSALYLCASSSQGVDYGYTFGSGTRLTVV.

V and J are TRBV7-8 and TRBJ1-2, with TRBD1 identical over 7 bases. The CDR3 has 15 residues. The trim removed 5 bases at V and 8 bases at J, leaving 14 bases unmatched. Germline values: CDR1 SGHVS, CDR2 FQNEAQ. The DNA for the CDR3 is TGTGCCAGCAGCCCCGACAGGGTCACCTTTCGGGGCTACACCTTC. Amino acid sequence: CASSPDRVTFRGYTF.

The chain has TRBV29-1 and TRBJ2-3; the match to TRBD1 covers 7 bases. CDR1 is SQVTM, CDR2 ANQGSEA, per germline. The CDR3 is 12 residues long. The ends lost 6 bases at V and 3 bases at J; junction bases unmatched: 3. CDR3 nucleotides: TGCAGCGTGGGGACAGAGACAGATACGCAGTATTTT. Translated, it gives CSVGTETDTQYF.

The genes are TRBV28 and TRBJ1-5; 8 bases are shared with TRBD1. This CDR3 comprises 15 residues. Germline CDR1 is MDHEN and CDR2 is SYDVKM. Germline trimming cut 2 bases from V and 1 base from J; bases unmatched to any gene: 1. The CDR3 here is CASSLTGGSNQPQHF. CDR3 bases: TGTGCCAGCAGTTTAACAGGGGGGAGCAATCAGCCCCAGCATTTT.

The chain uses TRBV6-4 and TRBJ2-3; 8 bases fit TRBD2. The V segment lost 6 bases and the J segment 0 bases; nucleotides outside the gene matches: 2. The CDR3 is made up of 14 amino acids. CDR1 and CDR2 (germline): MRHNA, SNTAGT. CDR3 sequence reads: CASSPSGSTDTQYF. The CDR3 region has the DNA TGTGCCAGCAGCCCTAGCGGGAGCACAGATACGCAGTATTTT.

This chain joins TRBV28 and TRBJ2-5, with 7 bases matching TRBD1. CDR3 length: 13 residues. Germline assignment: CDR1 MDHEN and CDR2 SYDVKM. Trimming took 4 bases from V and 2 from J; bases not matched to a gene: 1. The CDR3 DNA reads TGTGCCAGCAGTTCGGGACAGCAAGAGACCCAGTACTTC. Protein sequence: CASSSGQQETQYF.

The chain recombines TRBV19 with TRBJ2-3; 7 nucleotides align to TRBD1. Germline CDR1 is LNHDA and CDR2 is SQIVND (reference sequence). The CDR3 contains 15 residues. V lost 2 bases to trimming and J lost 4 bases; unmatched junction nucleotides: 6. As DNA, the CDR3 is TGTGCCAGTAGTATATCGAGGGGGCGCGCAGATACGCAGTATTTT. Its translation: CASSISRGRADTQYF.

The CDR3 DNA follows: TGCAGCGTTCCCTCGAACACTGAAGCTTTCTTT. Encoded protein: CSVPSNTEAFF. The gene calls are TRBV29-1 and TRBJ1-1; D unclear. Germline CDR1 and CDR2: SQVTM and ANQGSEA. V lost 5 bases and J 1 base, leaving 5 bases between the germline ends. The CDR3 extends over 11 amino acids.

The chain uses TRBV6-1 and TRBJ1-4, with 11 bases that match TRBD1. The V and J ends lost 4 bases and 8 bases, in that order; junction bases with no gene match: 6. CDR1 and CDR2 (germline): MNHNS, SASEGT. This CDR3 region has 15 residues. The CDR3, as DNA: TGTGCCAGCAGTGCAAGGACAGGGGGCAAGGAAAAACTGTTTTTT. Protein product: CASSARTGGKEKLFF.

This clone appeared a few times. The chain joins TRBV28 to TRBJ2-7; maybe TRBD2 (6 bases). The V end was cut by 4 bases, the J end by 0 bases, with 22 bases between. CDR1 is MDHEN, CDR2 SYDVKM, per germline. There are 18 residues in the CDR3. The CDR3 coding sequence is TGTGCCAGCAGTTCATGGGGCTTGGGGGGAGAGACCTCCTACGAGCAGTACTTC. It codes for CASSSWGLGGETSYEQYF.

The J gene is TRBJ2-1, the V gene TRBV6-6; D unresolved. V lost 2 bases to trimming and J lost 1 base, with 12 bases between them. Germline lookup yields CDR1 MNHNY and CDR2 SVGAGI (reference sequence). This CDR3 has 16 amino acids. The CDR3 sequence: CASSYLGVVSYNEQFF. As DNA, the CDR3 is TGTGCCAGCAGTTACCTAGGTGTCGTGTCCTACAATGAGCAGTTCTTC.

V and J are TRBV5-1 and TRBJ1-1; D may be TRBD1 (6 bases). V lost 2 bases, J lost 5 bases, and 13 bases lay in between. The CDR3 runs 14 residues. Germline V lookup: CDR1 SGHRS, CDR2 YFSETQ. The CDR3: CASSFAPGQTEAFF. DNA of the CDR3: TGCGCCAGCAGCTTTGCACCCGGACAGACTGAAGCTTTCTTT. Variable domain in full (rest from reference TRBV5-1 and TRBJ1-1): KAGVTQTPRYLIKTRGQQVTLSCSPISGHRSVSWYQQTPGQGLQFLFEYFSETQRNKGNFPGRFSGRQFSNSRSEMNVSTLELGDSALYLCASSFAPGQTEAFFGQGTRLTVV.

V gene TRBV7-2 combines with J gene TRBJ1-2; D uncertain. Germline CDR1 and CDR2: SGHTA and FQGNSA. The CDR3 length is 16 residues. Trimming cost V 5 bases and J 2 bases, with 18 bases left between them. The CDR3 nucleotides are TGTGCCAGCAGCAGCACTTCTCGGGGAGGGAACTATGGCTACACCTTC. Translated, it gives CASSSTSRGGNYGYTF.

The V gene is TRBV6-1, the J gene TRBJ2-5, with D perhaps TRBD1 (6 bases). The germline V gene encodes CDR1 MNHNS and CDR2 SASEGT. Deletions cut 4 bases from V and 3 bases from J, with 12 bases between. This CDR3 spans 14 amino acids. CDR3 in amino acids: CASSVGTPKETQYF. The DNA for the CDR3 is TGTGCCAGCAGTGTAGGGACACCTAAAGAGACCCAGTACTTC.

V gene TRBV10-3 combines with J gene TRBJ1-1; D unclear. The CDR3 totals 13 residues. Trimming pared 8 bases from V and 4 bases from J, leaving 14 bases between. Germline V gene lookup returns CDR1 ENHRY and CDR2 SYGVKD. CDR3 residues: CAIGGGGITEAFF. In nucleotides, the CDR3 is TGTGCCATCGGTGGCGGAGGGATCACTGAAGCTTTCTTT.

The chain carries TRBV5-4 and TRBJ2-1; 7 positions agree with TRBD2. Germline CDR1 and CDR2: SGHNT and YYREEE (reference sequence). V shed 3 bases and J 0 bases; nucleotides not matched to a gene: 0. This CDR3 is 14 amino acids long. In DNA form, the CDR3 reads TGTGCCAGCAGCTGGGGGGGCTCCTACAATGAGCAGTTCTTC. Translation gives CASSWGGSYNEQFF.

The chain carries TRBV10-2 and TRBJ2-7; TRBD2 is a possible D gene (5 bases). V was pared by 0 bases and J by 4 bases, with 7 bases between. The CDR3 sequence is 13 residues long. Germline CDR1 WSHSY, CDR2 SAAADI. CDR3 loop: CASSESAGYEQYF. The CDR3 region has the DNA TGCGCCAGCAGTGAGTCTGCGGGTTACGAGCAGTACTTC.

In its sample, this clone was seen a few times. This chain links TRBV2 with TRBJ1-5, with D hard to call. V gave up 3 bases and J gave up 1 base, with 10 bases separating them. This CDR3 has 15 residues. Germline V lookup: CDR1 SNHLY, CDR2 FYNNEI. This CDR3 reads CASSDGRHSNQPQHF. In nucleotides, the CDR3 is TGTGCCAGCAGTGATGGGAGACACAGCAATCAGCCCCAGCATTTT.

This clone was recorded a few times. The genes are TRBV2 and TRBJ1-1; no reliable D call. Germline lookup yields CDR1 SNHLY and CDR2 FYNNEI. This CDR3 has 15 amino acids. V was pared by 3 bases and J by 1 base, with 12 bases between. This CDR3 reads CASSDLSVGNTEAFF. The CDR3 DNA is TGTGCCAGCAGTGATCTTTCTGTCGGGAACACTGAAGCTTTCTTT. The variable domain in full, completed from reference TRBV2 and TRBJ1-1, reads EPEVTQTPSHQVTQMGQEVILRCVPISNHLYFYWYRQILGQKVEFLVSFYNNEISEKSEIFDDQFSVERPDGSNFTLKIRSTKLEDSAMYFCASSDLSVGNTEAFFGQGTRLTVV.